What follows is one T cell receptor (beta chain) and its context. The target antigen is unknown. The donors, healthy adults who were HIV-negative, had experienced no recent acute infections or vaccinations. CD4+ cells were split into CD45RA+ naive and CD45RA-negative memory subsets. The data stem from a study of shared clonotypes between healthy human individuals. V lost 5 bases and J lost 0, with 12 bases in between. CDR1 and CDR2 from the germline V gene are KGHSH and LQKENI. The CDR3 extends over 15 amino acids. Sequencing used immunoSEQ multiplex PCR; TCRdb keeps in-frame clones, though not all of them. The sample records fewer than 1.4 million clones, 75% to 85% being singletons. Study-wide results and limits: Generally, naive subsets came out with larger estimated richness than memory subsets. Clonotypes shared by all four sorted-subset donors had higher generation probabilities than non-shared clonotypes.

The V and J genes are TRBV18 and TRBJ2-3; D is tentatively TRBD1 or TRBD2 (5 bases each). This receptor was taken from a man younger than 30 in good health. Some clones in this sample may be carry-over from other donors' samples. The sequenced sample consisted of memory CD4+ T cells from PBMCs. Subset denoted: CD45RA-negative fraction. The CDR3 region has the DNA TGTGCCAGCTCAACCGGGACGGATAGCACAGATACGCAGTATTTT. The encoded protein is CASSTGTDSTDTQYF.